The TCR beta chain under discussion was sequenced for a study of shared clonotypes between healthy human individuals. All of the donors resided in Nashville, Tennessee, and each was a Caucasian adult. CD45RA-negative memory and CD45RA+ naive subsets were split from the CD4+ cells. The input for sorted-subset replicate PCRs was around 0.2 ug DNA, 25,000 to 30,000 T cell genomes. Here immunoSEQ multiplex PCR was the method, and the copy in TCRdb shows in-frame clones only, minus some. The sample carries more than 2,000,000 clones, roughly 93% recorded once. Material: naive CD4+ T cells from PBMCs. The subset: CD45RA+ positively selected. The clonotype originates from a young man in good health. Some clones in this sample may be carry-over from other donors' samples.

CDR3 coding DNA: TGCGCCAGCAGCTTGGAAATGGGCGGAGTGCAGTTCTTC. Translating it yields CASSLEMGGVQFF. The genes are TRBV5-1 and TRBJ2-1, with unresolved D. V lost 0 bases to trimming and J lost 12 bases, with 13 bases between them. Germline V lookup: CDR1 SGHRS, CDR2 YFSETQ. This CDR3 comprises 13 residues.